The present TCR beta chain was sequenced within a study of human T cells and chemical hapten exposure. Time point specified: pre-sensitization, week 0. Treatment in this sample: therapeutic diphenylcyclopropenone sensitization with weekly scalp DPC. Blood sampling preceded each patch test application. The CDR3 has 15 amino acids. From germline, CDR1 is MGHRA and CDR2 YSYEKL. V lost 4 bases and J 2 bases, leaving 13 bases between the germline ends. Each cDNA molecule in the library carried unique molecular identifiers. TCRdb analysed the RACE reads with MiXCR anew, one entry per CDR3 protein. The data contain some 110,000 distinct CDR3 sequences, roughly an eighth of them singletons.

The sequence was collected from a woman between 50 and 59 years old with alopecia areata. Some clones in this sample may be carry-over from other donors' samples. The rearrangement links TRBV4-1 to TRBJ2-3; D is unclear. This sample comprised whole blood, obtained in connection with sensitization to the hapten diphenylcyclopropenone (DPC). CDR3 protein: CASSRGLPTTDTQYF. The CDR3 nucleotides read TGCGCCAGCAGCCGAGGCCTCCCCACCACAGATACGCAGTATTTT.